The 10 T cell receptor beta chains below all came from one sample that was sequenced in a study of T cells in Graves' hyperthyroidism and ophthalmopathy. Regions amplified from RNA transcripts were the TCR beta CDR3 regions. HTBI primers drove first-round RT-PCR of the TCR CDR3. TCRdb passed the multiplex PCR reads through MiXCR, listing each CDR3 protein once. This sample has around 700,000 distinct CDR3 sequences; around 20% occur once, and the top ten carry approximately 16%. Sequencing input: blood. All receptors come from a woman aged 50 to 60 with Graves' hyperthyroidism that later progressed to Graves' ophthalmopathy.

In this sample, this clonotype turned up a few times. The V call is TRBV20-1, the J call TRBJ2-7, with 9 positions matching TRBD1. The germline V gene has CDR1 DFQATT and CDR2 SNEGSKA (reference sequence). This CDR3 contains 17 residues. V lost 0 bases, J lost 2 bases, and 11 bases stayed unmatched. The CDR3, as DNA: TGCAGTGCTAGAGACCTCCCACAGGGGGCCCCAACCTACGAGCAGTACTTC. Protein product: CSARDLPQGAPTYEQYF.

This clonotype was observed a handful of times. This chain uses TRBV9 with TRBJ1-4; D possibly corresponds to TRBD1 (5 bases). The V gene's germline CDR1 is SGDLS and CDR2 YYNGEE. The V and J ends lost 7 bases and 8 bases respectively, with 15 bases between them. The CDR3 extends over 13 amino acids. The CDR3: CASGLGGGEKLFF. The CDR3 DNA is TGTGCCAGCGGCCTGGGGGGTGGCGAAAAACTGTTTTTT.

The table lists this clonotype with a few counts. The chain has TRBV20-1 and TRBJ2-5, with TRBD2 matching 16 bases. Per the germline V gene, CDR1 is DFQATT and CDR2 is SNEGSKA (reference sequence). The CDR3 is 18 residues long. V shed 1 base and J 0 bases; nucleotides not matched to a gene: 5. CDR3 protein: CSARVPGLAGGHQETQYF. The DNA for the CDR3 is TGCAGTGCTAGAGTCCCGGGACTAGCGGGGGGGCACCAAGAGACCCAGTACTTC.

V gene TRBV6-5 combines with J gene TRBJ2-2; D is unresolved. Germline assignment: CDR1 MNHEY and CDR2 SVGAGI. This CDR3 contains 14 residues. With 2 bases removed from V and 2 bases from J, the gap between germline ends came to 6 bases. CDR3 sequence: CASSYMVNTGELFF. The DNA of the CDR3 is TGTGCCAGCAGTTACATGGTCAACACCGGGGAGCTGTTTTTT.

This clonotype was seen at least ten times. CDR3 DNA: TGTGCCAGCAGTCGCGAGGGGTATGGCTACACCTTC. Protein sequence: CASSREGYGYTF. The chain is built from TRBV12-3 or TRBV12-4 and TRBJ1-2; the D gene is possibly TRBD1 (5 bases). The V end was cut by 5 bases, the J end by 5 bases, with 9 bases between. CDR3 length: 12 amino acids.

This rearrangement joins TRBV7-9 to TRBJ2-3, with TRBD1 identical over 10 bases. This CDR3 has 15 residues. With 1 base clipped from V and 5 bases from J, the junction kept 3 bases outside the gene matches. Per germline, CDR1 SEHNR and CDR2 FQNEAQ (reference sequence). CDR3: CASSLVDRGLDTQYF. The CDR3 nucleotides are TGTGCCAGCAGCTTAGTTGACAGGGGGCTAGATACGCAGTATTTT.

The chain carries TRBV29-1 and TRBJ1-5; tentatively, D is TRBD1 (6 bases). The germline V and J ends were trimmed by 6 bases and 1 base, with 10 bases remaining between them. Germline CDR1 is SQVTM and CDR2 is ANQGSEA. The CDR3 is 13 residues long. This chain's CDR3 is CSVVTGSNQPQHF. The CDR3 DNA follows: TGCAGCGTCGTAACAGGGAGCAATCAGCCCCAGCATTTT.

This clonotype occurred a few times. The chain recombines TRBV20-1 with TRBJ2-7; D may be TRBD1 (6 bases). Germline CDR1 DFQATT, CDR2 SNEGSKA (reference sequence). The CDR3 consists of 13 residues. The ends were cut back, 5 bases at V and 3 bases at J, with 14 bases in the middle. The CDR3 nucleotides read TGCAGTGCTCGGACAGTTGCCGTCTACGAGCAGTACTTC. Protein sequence: CSARTVAVYEQYF.

This clonotype was observed many times. The chain recombines TRBV5-1 with TRBJ2-1; the match to TRBD2 covers 14 bases. Germline V CDR1 and CDR2: SGHRS, YFSETQ. CDR3 length equals 16 residues. The J segment lost 2 bases and the V segment lost 4 bases, leaving 2 bases of the junction unmatched. The CDR3 sequence is CASSRTSGGTYNEQFF. The DNA of the CDR3 is TGCGCCAGCAGCCGGACTAGCGGGGGGACCTACAATGAGCAGTTCTTC.

The V gene is TRBV25-1, the J gene TRBJ2-5, with a possible D match to TRBD1 (5 bases). Germline loops: CDR1 MGHDK, CDR2 SYGVNS. Between the trimmed V and J ends, which lost 3 bases and 1 base, there was a span of 12 bases. This CDR3 has 15 residues. CDR3 sequence: CASSELSGLQETQYF. CDR3 bases: TGTGCCAGCAGTGAGTTGTCAGGGCTCCAAGAGACCCAGTACTTC.